The clone carrying this T cell receptor (beta chain) was found a few times. This sample was taken from a study of blood T cells in healthy people across ages. Germline V lookup: CDR1 MNHEY, CDR2 SVGEGT. Trimming removed 5 bases from V and 9 bases from J, with 11 bases in between. CDR3 length: 12 amino acids. The second PCR ran roughly 7 to 11 cycles with a sample-barcoded 5' primer and J-beta primers. TCRdb re-called the 5' RACE reads through MiXCR, storing one row per CDR3 protein. The sample records under 1,000,000 distinct CDR3 sequences, more than 35% being singletons. This TCR came from an elderly man in good health. Specimen: blood. The rearrangement links TRBV6-2 or TRBV6-3 to TRBJ2-1; D unclear. Here the CDR3 reads CASSLLFGEQFF. The CDR3 DNA reads TGTGCCAGCAGTCTTCTCTTCGGTGAGCAGTTCTTC.